This TCR beta chain was recorded in a study of T cell responses to AZD1222 COVID-19 vaccine. Study as a whole: Second-dose recipients at about 4 or about 12 weeks were treated as one pooled group. Study-level points and caveats: Spike was spanned by vaccine-associated CD4 TCRs, which were dominant at 160-218 and 743-854. White British people made up most donors, females outnumbered males, and clonal diversity was possibly underestimated. The breadth and depth of Spike-specific TCRs increased once two AZD1222 doses had been given.

Trimming removed 9 bases at V and 4 bases at J, with 15 bases between. The CDR3 sequence is 14 residues long. In germline, CDR1 is KGHDR, CDR2 SFDVKD. The repertoire was sequenced with immunoSEQ multiplex PCR; TCRdb's copy has only in-frame clones and lacks some. The sample records some 160,000 clones, around 94% being singletons. Remarks on this clone: Its specificity is unknown.

The specimen comprised peripheral blood, sampled on day 0 of AZD1222 vaccination. The TCR comes from an adult in good health. The V gene is TRBV24-1, the J gene TRBJ2-1, with D perhaps being TRBD1 or TRBD2 (6 bases each). CDR3 sequence reads: CATAPGAGYNEQFF. DNA for the CDR3: TGTGCCACCGCCCCGGGGGCGGGTTACAATGAGCAGTTCTTC.